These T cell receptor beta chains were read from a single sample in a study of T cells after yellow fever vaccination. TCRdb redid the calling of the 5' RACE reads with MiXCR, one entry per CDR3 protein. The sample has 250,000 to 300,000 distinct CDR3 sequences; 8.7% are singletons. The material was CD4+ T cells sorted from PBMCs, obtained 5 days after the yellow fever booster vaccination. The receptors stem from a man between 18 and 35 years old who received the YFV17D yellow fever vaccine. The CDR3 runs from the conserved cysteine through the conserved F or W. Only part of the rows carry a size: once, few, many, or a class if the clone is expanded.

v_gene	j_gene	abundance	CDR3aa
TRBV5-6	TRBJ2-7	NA	CASSFLGGTLSYEQYF
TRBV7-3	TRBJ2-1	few	CASSLMAGSNEQFF
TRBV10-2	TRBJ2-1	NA	CASSYPLGASGGLVEQFF
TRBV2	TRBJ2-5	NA	CARALGPQETQYF
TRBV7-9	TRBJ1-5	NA	CASSLGDRGPRPQHF
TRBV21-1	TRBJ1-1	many	CASRGQGQAFF
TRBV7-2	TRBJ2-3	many	CASSPKGTDTQYF
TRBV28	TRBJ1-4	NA	CATLFPLGEKLFF
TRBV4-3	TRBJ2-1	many	CASSPWVGNYNEQFF
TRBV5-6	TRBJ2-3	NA	CASSYGLATDTQYF
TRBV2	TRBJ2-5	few	CASTPQGRETQYF
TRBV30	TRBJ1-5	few	CAWSQQEGKPQHF
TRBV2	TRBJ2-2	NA	CASSAFGNTGELFF
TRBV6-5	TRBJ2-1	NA	CASRQTGSDEQFF
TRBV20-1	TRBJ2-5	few	CSARVPAQETQYF
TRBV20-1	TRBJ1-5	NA	CSARDRYQPQHF
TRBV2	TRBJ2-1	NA	CASSEVSSGVPFF
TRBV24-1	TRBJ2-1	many	CATSDPSGGRNEQFF
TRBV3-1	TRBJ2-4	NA	CASSPVGQNIQYF
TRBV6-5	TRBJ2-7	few	CASSYSAGTGDEQYF
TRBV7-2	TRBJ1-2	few	CASSLGTYYGYTF
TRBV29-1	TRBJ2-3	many	CSVVETSSTDTQYF
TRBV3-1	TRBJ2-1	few	CASGRPYNEQFF
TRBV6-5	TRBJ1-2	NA	CASSYSTAGGYTF
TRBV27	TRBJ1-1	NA	CASSRDRNEAFF
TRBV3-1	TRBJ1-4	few	CASSQEGLNNEKLFF
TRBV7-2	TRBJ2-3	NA	CASSQKPGADTLYF
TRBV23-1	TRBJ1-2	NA	CASSHYRRDNYGYTF
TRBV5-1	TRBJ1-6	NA	CASSLGGGASPLHF
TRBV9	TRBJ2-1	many	CASSPRLGTRHEQFF
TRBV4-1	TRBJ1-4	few	CASSHLLLNEKLFF
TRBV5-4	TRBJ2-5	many	CASSLPSGPQETQYF
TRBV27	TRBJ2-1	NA	CASSPSGLEAYNEQFF
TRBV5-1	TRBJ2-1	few	CASSLGSDPPGIPEQFF
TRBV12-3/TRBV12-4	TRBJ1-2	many	CASSSRGGFYGYTF
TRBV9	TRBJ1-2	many	CASSVAGTGGDGYTF
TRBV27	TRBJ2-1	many	CASSFSGQSSSYNEQFF
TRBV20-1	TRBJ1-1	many	CSARKQNTEAFF
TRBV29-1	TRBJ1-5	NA	CSVGRGQGQPQHF
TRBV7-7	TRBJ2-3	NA	CASSKRGGHTDTQYF